These 10 T cell receptor beta chains share one sample of origin, sequenced in a study of cytomegalovirus exposure and HLA in healthy donors. The PCR contained 60 Vbeta and 13 Jbeta primers. Only in-frame clones appear in the TCRdb table, and some are missing; sequencing was by immunoSEQ multiplex PCR. The sample has some 97,000 clones; under 80% are singletons. The sample taken for sequencing was PBMCs. The receptors were gathered from a woman younger than 35 in good health and CMV-seropositive.

A single count supports this clone. The chain is built from TRBV4-3 and TRBJ2-1; a weak D match, TRBD2 (6 bases). CDR3 length: 17 amino acids. V lost 0 bases, J lost 1 base, and 13 bases lay in between. Germline lookup yields CDR1 LGHNA and CDR2 YSLEER. Here the CDR3 DNA reads TGCGCCAGCAGCCAAGATGGGGCGGGGCAATCCTACAATGAGCAGTTCTTC. As protein: CASSQDGAGQSYNEQFF.

The V and J genes are TRBV5-1 and TRBJ2-3, with 11 nucleotides matching TRBD1. The CDR3 consists of 18 residues. Losses at the gene ends were 6 bases for V and 0 bases for J; bases not matched to a gene: 12. Looked up from germline, CDR1 is SGHRS and CDR2 is YFSETQ. The chain's CDR3 is CASTEMGQGVFSTDTQYF. CDR3 DNA: TGCGCCAGCACTGAGATGGGACAGGGGGTTTTTAGCACAGATACGCAGTATTTT.

This chain connects TRBV20-1 to TRBJ2-1; D is uncertain. Trimming took 0 bases from V and 10 from J, leaving 7 bases between them. The CDR3 totals 11 residues. The germline V gene has CDR1 DFQATT and CDR2 SNEGSKA (reference sequence). CDR3 region: CSARDTAEQFF. For the CDR3, the DNA is TGCAGTGCTAGAGATACTGCGGAGCAGTTCTTC.

The chain joins TRBV18 to TRBJ2-2; D is perhaps TRBD1 (5 bases). The CDR3 is made up of 14 amino acids. The germline V gene has CDR1 KGHSH and CDR2 LQKENI. Trimming cost V 5 bases and J 6 bases, with 13 bases left between them. The CDR3 sequence is CASSILQGSGELFF. The CDR3 region has the DNA TGTGCCAGCTCAATCCTGCAGGGTTCCGGGGAGCTGTTTTTT. Full variable domain (remainder filled in from reference TRBV18 and TRBJ2-2): NAGVMQNPRHLVRRRGQEARLRCSPMKGHSHVYWYRQLPEEGLKFMVYLQKENIIDESGMPKERFSAEFPKEGPSILRIQQVVRGDSAAYFCASSILQGSGELFFGEGSRLTVL.

This sequence joins TRBV28 and TRBJ1-2, with D unresolved. CDR3 length: 13 amino acids. CDR1 MDHEN and CDR2 SYDVKM come from the germline V gene. The V end was cut by 1 base, the J end by 4 bases, with 7 bases between. The CDR3 spells CASSLLQAYGYTF. DNA of the CDR3: TGTGCCAGCAGTTTATTGCAGGCCTATGGCTACACCTTC.

J is TRBJ2-2 and V is TRBV7-3; 11 nucleotides line up with TRBD1. Germline values: CDR1 SGHTA, CDR2 FQGTGA. V lost 5 bases, J lost 4 bases, and 3 bases stayed unmatched. The CDR3 sequence is 15 residues long. The CDR3 DNA follows: TGTGCCAGCAGCGGCGGGACAGGGGGCACCGGGGAGCTGTTTTTT. Encoded protein: CASSGGTGGTGELFF. Supplemented by reference TRBV7-3 and TRBJ2-2, the full variable domain reads GAGVSQTPSNKVTEKGKYVELRCDPISGHTALYWYRQSLGQGPEFLIYFQGTGAADDSGLPNDRFFAVRPEGSVSTLKIQRTERGDSAVYLCASSGGTGGTGELFFGEGSRLTVL.

The CDR3 DNA sequence: TGCGCCAGCAGCACGGGACAGGAGGACGTGGGGCAGTACTTC. As protein: CASSTGQEDVGQYF. V is TRBV5-1 and J is TRBJ2-7; TRBD1 matches 8 bases. This CDR3 is 14 amino acids long. J gave up 9 bases and V 4 bases, and 12 bases lay outside the gene matches. CDR1 and CDR2 (germline): SGHRS, YFSETQ.

The chain couples TRBV7-2 to TRBJ2-3; D may be TRBD1 (6 bases). Per the germline V gene, CDR1 is SGHTA and CDR2 is FQGNSA. Deletions cut 5 bases from V and 2 bases from J, with 14 bases between. The CDR3 extends over 15 amino acids. DNA for the CDR3: TGTGCCAGCAGCATACAGGGCCCGTTCACAGATACGCAGTATTTT. This encodes CASSIQGPFTDTQYF.

In this sample, this clone turned up a few times. The chain couples TRBV1 to TRBJ2-1; the table gives TRBD2 as D, unverified against the DNA. TRBV1 is a listed pseudogene. The CDR3 length is 15 residues. The CDR3 DNA sequence: TGCACCAGCAGCTCACCGCGGGACGTTTACAATGAGCAGTTCTTC. Residues: CTSSSPRDVYNEQFF.

The rearrangement links TRBV5-8 to TRBJ2-5; 8 nucleotides agree with TRBD2. V lost 4 bases to trimming and J lost 1 base; unmatched junction nucleotides: 9. The CDR3 has 16 residues. Germline V gives CDR1 SGHTS, CDR2 YDEGEE. The CDR3 nucleotides read TGTGCCAGCAGCCCTGGTGTAGCGGGGATCCAAGAGACCCAGTACTTC. Its translation: CASSPGVAGIQETQYF.